Each of the 21 T cell receptor beta chains below was sequenced from the same sample in a study of T cells after yellow fever vaccination. TCRdb reprocessed the 5' RACE reads with MiXCR, giving one entry per CDR3 protein. The data contain roughly 160,000 distinct CDR3 sequences, 6% to 7.5% of them singletons. This specimen was CD4+ T cells sorted from PBMCs, taken 5 days after the first yellow fever vaccination. Receptor source: a man younger than 30 who received the YFV17D yellow fever vaccine.

This clonotype was found many times. The V call is TRBV18, the J call TRBJ1-1, with D tentatively TRBD1 (5 bases). Per germline, CDR1 KGHSH and CDR2 LQKENI. CDR3 length: 14 residues. V lost 2 bases and J lost 0, with 7 bases in between. The CDR3 reads CASSPDSMNTEAFF. CDR3 bases: TGTGCCAGCTCACCAGACAGCATGAACACTGAAGCTTTCTTT.

The chain combines TRBV6-1 with TRBJ1-2; D might be TRBD1 (5 bases). Germline CDR1 is MNHNS and CDR2 is SASEGT. This CDR3 region has 17 residues. Trimming took off 0 bases at V and 8 bases at J, with 22 bases between the two ends. The CDR3 DNA sequence: TGTGCCAGCAGTGAAGCCCCCGGGGCAGGCTCAATTTTGGGCTACACCTTC. Translating gives CASSEAPGAGSILGYTF.

This clonotype was recorded a few times. DNA of the CDR3: TGCAGTGCTAGTGCGACTAGCGGGGGAAACACAGATACGCAGTATTTT. Its translation is CSASATSGGNTDTQYF. The chain couples TRBV20-1 to TRBJ2-3; 12 bases align to TRBD2. With 3 bases clipped from V and 2 bases from J, the junction kept 6 bases outside the gene matches. The CDR3 consists of 16 residues. Germline V gene sequence: CDR1 DFQATT, CDR2 SNEGSKA (reference sequence).

This clonotype was observed at least ten times. The chain couples TRBV29-1 to TRBJ2-5; 7 bases align to TRBD1. The length of the CDR3 is 14 residues. Per the germline V gene, CDR1 is SQVTM and CDR2 is ANQGSEA. V was pared by 2 bases and J by 2 bases, with 5 bases of the junction left unmatched. CDR3 protein: CSVESLTGQETQYF. The CDR3 DNA is TGCAGCGTTGAAAGCTTGACAGGGCAAGAGACCCAGTACTTC.

The V gene is TRBV6-2 or TRBV6-3, the J gene TRBJ1-5; 7 bases match TRBD1. This CDR3 is built from 14 residues. After removal of 8 bases from V and 0 bases from J, the junction contained 4 bases not matched to a gene. Germline V CDR1 and CDR2: MNHEY, SVGEGT. In DNA form, the CDR3 reads TGTGCCAGCGGGGGGACAGCTAGCAATCAGCCCCAGCATTTT. It encodes CASGGTASNQPQHF.

Only a few counts were recorded for this clonotype. The gene calls are TRBV6-5 and TRBJ1-4, with a tentative D call TRBD1 (6 bases). Germline values: CDR1 MNHEY, CDR2 SVGAGI. V gave up 7 bases and J gave up 8 bases, with 11 bases separating them. The CDR3 runs 12 residues. CDR3 sequence reads: CASTTGREKLFF. CDR3 sequence (DNA): TGTGCCAGCACGACAGGCCGGGAAAAACTGTTTTTT.

This clonotype occurred a few times. The chain has TRBV9 and TRBJ2-3, with D unclear. Germline V gene sequence: CDR1 SGDLS, CDR2 YYNGEE. V lost 3 bases, J lost 0 bases, and 11 bases lay in between. The CDR3 covers 15 residues. CDR3 sequence reads: CASSARTDSTDTQYF. The CDR3 DNA reads TGTGCCAGCAGCGCCAGGACGGACAGCACAGATACGCAGTATTTT.

At least ten counts were recorded for this clonotype. V and J are TRBV20-1 and TRBJ2-1; 9 bases line up with TRBD2. V lost 5 bases to trimming and J lost 7 bases; unmatched junction nucleotides: 9. The CDR3 has 14 residues. Germline CDR1 and CDR2: DFQATT and SNEGSKA (reference sequence). The chain's CDR3 is CSAAPGTSINEQFF. The CDR3 DNA reads as TGCAGTGCTGCACCCGGGACTAGCATTAATGAGCAGTTCTTC.

This clonotype has just a few counts. The chain links TRBV5-6 to TRBJ2-3, with unresolved D. The V end was cut by 5 bases, the J end by 6 bases, with 16 bases between. CDR1 SGHDT and CDR2 YYEEEE come from the germline V gene. The CDR3 is 14 residues long. The CDR3: CASSWGLRQDTQYF. The CDR3 DNA sequence: TGTGCCAGCAGTTGGGGTCTCCGGCAGGATACGCAGTATTTT. The full variable domain, with the rest looked up from reference TRBV5-6 and TRBJ2-3, is DAGVTQSPTHLIKTRGQQVTLRCSPKSGHDTVSWYQQALGQGPQFIFQYYEEEERQRGNFPDRFSGHQFPNYSSELNVNALLLGDSALYLCASSWGLRQDTQYFGPGTRLTVL.

This clonotype was counted at least ten times. The chain joins TRBV7-2 to TRBJ1-1; maybe TRBD1 (6 bases). The germline V gene has CDR1 SGHTA and CDR2 FQGNSA. The CDR3 runs to 14 residues. V lost 8 bases and J lost 3, with 16 bases in between. DNA of the CDR3: TGTGCCAGCCGCATAATTACAGGGTACACTGAAGCTTTCTTT. Encoded protein: CASRIITGYTEAFF.

The chain is built from TRBV6-1 and TRBJ2-7; 10 bases line up with TRBD1. Germline V gene lookup returns CDR1 MNHNS and CDR2 SASEGT. V lost 5 bases, J lost 6 bases, and 10 bases stayed unmatched. The CDR3 runs 15 residues. CDR3 bases: TGTGCCAGCAGTCCGTCGGGACAGGGGATATTCGAGCAGTACGTC. Its protein product is CASSPSGQGIFEQYV.

Many counts were recorded for this clonotype. The rearrangement links TRBV6-1 to TRBJ1-2, with 9 bases fitting TRBD1. The CDR3 is 14 residues long. Germline V gene sequence: CDR1 MNHNS, CDR2 SASEGT. V was clipped by 1 base and J by 8 bases; unmatched bases: 5. CDR3 in amino acids: CASSEGTGAGGYTF. The CDR3, as DNA: TGTGCCAGCAGTGAAGGGACAGGGGCTGGGGGCTACACCTTC.

This clonotype has a count of ten or more. The chain uses TRBV20-1 and TRBJ1-2; possibly TRBD1 for D (6 bases). The CDR3 runs to 15 residues. V shed 2 bases and J shed 4 bases, with 17 bases lying between them. CDR1 is DFQATT and CDR2 is SNEGSKA in the germline V gene (reference sequence). The CDR3 here is CSARPPGTPRYGYTF. As DNA, the CDR3 is TGCAGTGCTAGACCACCCGGGACACCCCGCTATGGCTACACCTTC.

This clonotype was detected many times. The gene calls are TRBV7-2 and TRBJ2-3; 10 bases are shared with TRBD2. CDR1 and CDR2 from the germline V gene are SGHTA and FQGNSA. CDR3 length equals 17 residues. With V trimmed by 2 bases and J by 1 base, 6 bases remained unmatched. The CDR3 region is CASSLSALAGGTDTQYF. The CDR3 region has the DNA TGTGCCAGCAGCTTATCCGCGCTAGCGGGGGGCACAGATACGCAGTATTTT.

This clonotype was seen repeatedly, ten times or more. The chain couples TRBV4-1 to TRBJ1-5, with a tentative D call TRBD1 (6 bases). The CDR3 spans 15 residues. Germline CDR1 and CDR2: MGHRA and YSYEKL. V shed 0 bases and J shed 7 bases, with 13 bases lying between them. The chain's CDR3 is CASSQEQTGSQPQHF. The CDR3 nucleotides are TGCGCCAGCAGCCAAGAGCAAACAGGGTCCCAGCCCCAGCATTTT.

This clonotype has ten or more counts. V usage is TRBV5-4 and J usage is TRBJ2-5, with D hard to call. V gave up 4 bases and J gave up 2 bases, with 6 bases separating them. Germline loops: CDR1 SGHNT, CDR2 YYREEE (reference sequence). The CDR3 extends over 12 amino acids. CDR3 amino acids: CASSRRQETQYF. Here the CDR3 DNA reads TGTGCCAGCAGCCGCCGACAAGAGACCCAGTACTTC.

This clonotype was counted between two and nine times. The chain uses TRBV20-1 and TRBJ2-7; either TRBD1 or TRBD2 may fit D (5 bases each). CDR1 DFQATT and CDR2 SNEGSKA come from the germline V gene (reference sequence). The CDR3 has 13 residues. DNA of the CDR3: TGCAGCCTGGGGAGAGTGGAGAGGGGACGACTGTACGTC. Translated: CSLGRVERGRLYV.

This clonotype was counted ten times or more. This chain links TRBV12-3 or TRBV12-4 with TRBJ1-5; D might be TRBD1 (6 bases). This CDR3 is built from 15 residues. V lost 5 bases and J 6 bases, leaving 17 bases between the germline ends. The CDR3 region has the DNA TGTGCCAGCAGTACCCGGACGGGAGGGGGTCAGCCCCAGCATTTT. The encoded protein is CASSTRTGGGQPQHF.

The chain is built from TRBV12-3 or TRBV12-4 and TRBJ1-1; D perhaps matches TRBD1 (6 bases). The V and J ends lost 1 base and 1 base respectively, with 25 bases between them. The CDR3 extends over 20 amino acids. CDR3 sequence (DNA): TGTGCCAGCAGTTTAGTGCGAGCAGTCAGGGAGGGGGGGACGAACACTGAAGCTTTCTTT. It encodes CASSLVRAVREGGTNTEAFF.

This clonotype came up many times. This chain uses TRBV7-2 with TRBJ1-5; no clear D. V was cut by 5 bases and J by 7 bases, with 12 bases left in between. CDR3 size: 13 residues. CDR1 SGHTA and CDR2 FQGNSA come from the germline V gene. CDR3 region: CASSPRLLQPQHF. CDR3 nucleotide sequence: TGTGCCAGCAGCCCCCGCCTGTTACAGCCCCAGCATTTT.

This clonotype was counted many times. This chain joins TRBV5-4 and TRBJ2-6, with D unclear. There are 15 residues in the CDR3. Germline values: CDR1 SGHNT, CDR2 YYREEE (reference sequence). Trimming pared 0 bases from V and 7 bases from J, leaving 11 bases between. The CDR3 sequence is CASSLDNSRANVLTF. CDR3 nucleotides: TGTGCCAGCAGCTTGGATAACTCCAGAGCCAACGTCCTGACTTTC.